The present T cell receptor (beta chain) was sequenced within a study of T cells in Graves' hyperthyroidism and ophthalmopathy. Study-wide context: Once the initial diagnosis was made, peripheral blood was obtained before any treatment. Notes on the study in general: Most clonotypes that expanded in the thyroid above 0.001 also showed up in blood.

Regions amplified from RNA transcripts were the TCR beta CDR3 regions. A first-round RT-PCR of the TCR CDR3 used the HTBI primer set. TCRdb ran MiXCR on the multiplex PCR reads and lists one entry per CDR3 protein. The sample lists 360,000 or so distinct CDR3 sequences; roughly 15% were seen once. This clonotype was detected ten times or more. Its specificity is unknown. CDR3 length equals 15 residues. V gave up 0 bases and J gave up 0 bases, with 6 bases separating them. The V gene's germline CDR1 is SGHKS and CDR2 YYEKEE (reference sequence). In the ophthalmopathy cohort, Clinical Activity Score was at least 3, NOSPECS grade at least 4, and duration under 3 months.

The receptor comes from a woman aged 55 to 70 with Graves' ophthalmopathy. The gene calls are TRBV5-5 and TRBJ1-4; D not certain. The specimen was blood. The CDR3 sequence is CASSLGAATNEKLFF. The CDR3 DNA is TGTGCCAGCAGCTTGGGGGCCGCAACTAATGAAAAACTGTTTTTT.